This T cell receptor beta chain emerged from a study of read filtering for tumor transcriptome and immune sequencing. About the study: DNase treatment preceded whole-transcriptome library preparation. Study-level results: The CD138-negative fraction was mixed bone marrow immune cells, not pure T cells.

Comment on this clonotype: Its antigen remains unidentified.

Molecular barcoded adaptors covering alpha/delta and beta/gamma chains were used on around 400 ng RNA. TCRdb reprocessed the reads with MiXCR, giving one entry per CDR3 protein. The sample yields 130,000 or so distinct CDR3 sequences, 13% seen once. From germline, CDR1 is KGHSH and CDR2 LQKENI. The CDR3 sequence is 15 residues long. V shed 0 bases, J shed 3 bases, and the junction held 2 bases outside the gene matches. The sequenced sample was a population of CD138-negative cells sorted from bone marrow. The chain is built from TRBV18 and TRBJ2-3, with 8 bases fitting TRBD2. The receptor comes from a donor aged 40 or over with multiple myeloma. The CDR3 nucleotides read TGTGCCAGCTCACCACCGTCTAGCGGGACAGATACGCAGTATTTT. This translates into CASSPPSSGTDTQYF. Using reference TRBV18 and TRBJ2-3 for the parts outside the CDR3, the full variable domain is NAGVMQNPRHLVRRRGQEARLRCSPMKGHSHVYWYRQLPEEGLKFMVYLQKENIIDESGMPKERFSAEFPKEGPSILRIQQVVRGDSAAYFCASSPPSSGTDTQYFGPGTRLTVL.